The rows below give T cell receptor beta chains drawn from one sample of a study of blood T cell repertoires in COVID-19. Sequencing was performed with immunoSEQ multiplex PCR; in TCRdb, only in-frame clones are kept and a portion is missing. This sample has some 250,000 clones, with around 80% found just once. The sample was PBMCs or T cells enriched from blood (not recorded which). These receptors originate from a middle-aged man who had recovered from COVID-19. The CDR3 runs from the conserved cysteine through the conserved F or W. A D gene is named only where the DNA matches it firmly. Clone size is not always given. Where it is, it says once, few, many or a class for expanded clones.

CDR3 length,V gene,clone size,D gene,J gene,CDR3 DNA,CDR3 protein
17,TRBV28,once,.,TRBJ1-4,TGTGCCAGCAGCCTTTTAGAGGCAGCGTCAACTAATGAAAAACTGTTTTTT,CASSLLEAASTNEKLFF
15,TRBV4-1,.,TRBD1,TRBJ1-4,TGCGCCAGCAAGGGGGGACAGATGGCAATTGAAAAACTGTTTTTT,CASKGGQMAIEKLFF
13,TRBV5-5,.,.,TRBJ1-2,TGTGCCAGCAGCGTTGACAGAAACTTTATCTACACCTTC,CASSVDRNFIYTF
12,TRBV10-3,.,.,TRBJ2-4,TGTGCCTCACAGGGTCCCAAAAACATTCAGTACTTC,CASQGPKNIQYF
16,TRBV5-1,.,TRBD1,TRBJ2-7,TGCGCCAGCAGCAAAGGGACAGTGGGAACCTCCTACGAGCAGTACTTC,CASSKGTVGTSYEQYF
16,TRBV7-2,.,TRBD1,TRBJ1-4,TGTGCCAGCAGCTTACTCCCGGGACAGGGCCTTGAAAAACTGTTTTTT,CASSLLPGQGLEKLFF
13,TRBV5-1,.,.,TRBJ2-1,TGCGCCAGCAGGAAGGCGGTTAACAATGAGCAGTTCTTC,CASRKAVNNEQFF
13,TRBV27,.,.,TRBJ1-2,TGTGCCAGCAGCCGGCTGGGAGACTATGGCTACACCTTC,CASSRLGDYGYTF
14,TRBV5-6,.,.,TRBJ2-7,TGTGCCAGCAGCTGGGGCGGGACAGATTACGAGCAGTACTTC,CASSWGGTDYEQYF
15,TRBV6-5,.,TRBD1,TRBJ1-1,TGTGCCAGCAGCCACTGGACAGGGGTGAACACTGAAGCTTTCTTT,CASSHWTGVNTEAFF
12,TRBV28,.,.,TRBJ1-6,TGTGCCAGCAGTTACGGGGGGAGGACCCTCCACTTT,CASSYGGRTLHF
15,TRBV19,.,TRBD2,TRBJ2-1,TGTGCCAGTAAGGCCGGCTCTAGCGGTTACAATGAGCAGTTCTTC,CASKAGSSGYNEQFF
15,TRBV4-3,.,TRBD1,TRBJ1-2,TGCGCCAGCAGCCAAGTAAGGGGGCCTAACTATGGCTACACCTTC,CASSQVRGPNYGYTF
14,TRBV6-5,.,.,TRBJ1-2,TGTGCCAGCAGTTACCGGGGGTCGAACTATGGCTACACCTTC,CASSYRGSNYGYTF
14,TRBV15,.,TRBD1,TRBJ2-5,TGTGCCACCAGCAGACGGACAGGGCCAGAGACCCAGTACTTC,CATSRRTGPETQYF
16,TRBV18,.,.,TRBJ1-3,TGTGCCAGCTTCGCCACGCCGGGGGAGTCTGGAAACACCATATATTTT,CASFATPGESGNTIYF
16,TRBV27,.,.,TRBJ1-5,TGTGCCAGCAGTCTGTTCGGCGGTGGATACAATCAGCCCCAGCATTTT,CASSLFGGGYNQPQHF
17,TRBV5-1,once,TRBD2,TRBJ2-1,TGCGCCAGCAGCTTAGGGACTAGCGGGACCTCCTACAATGAGCAGTTCTTC,CASSLGTSGTSYNEQFF
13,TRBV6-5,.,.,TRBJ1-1,TGTGCCAGCCGCAGGGTCCAGGGAACTGAAGCTTTCTTT,CASRRVQGTEAFF
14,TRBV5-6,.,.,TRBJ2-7,TGTGCCAGCAGCTTGGTGGCCTCCACCTACGAGCAGTACTTC,CASSLVASTYEQYF
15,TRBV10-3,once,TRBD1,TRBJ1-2,TGTGCCATCAGTGACCCGGACAGGGAATTCCGGGGCTACACCTTC,CAISDPDREFRGYTF
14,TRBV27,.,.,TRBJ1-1,TGTGCCAGCAGTTTATCGGGGCGGGGGACTGAAGCTTTCTTT,CASSLSGRGTEAFF
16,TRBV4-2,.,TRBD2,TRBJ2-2,TGTGCCAGCAGCCTGTTAGCGGGGGGGAACACCGGGGAGCTGTTTTTT,CASSLLAGGNTGELFF
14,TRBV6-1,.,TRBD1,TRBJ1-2,TGTGCCAGCAGTGACGGACAGGGTCTCTCTGGCTACACCTTC,CASSDGQGLSGYTF
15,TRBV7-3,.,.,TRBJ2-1,TGTGCCAGCAGCAGCGGGTCCAGCTCCTACAATGAGCAGTTCTTC,CASSSGSSSYNEQFF
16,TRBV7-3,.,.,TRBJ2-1,TGTGCCAGCAGCCTGATTAGCGGCACCTCCTACAATGAGCAGTTCTTC,CASSLISGTSYNEQFF
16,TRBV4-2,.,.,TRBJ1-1,TGTGCCAGCAGCCGGGTGCAGGGAGGAGGTTACACTGAAGCTTTCTTT,CASSRVQGGGYTEAFF
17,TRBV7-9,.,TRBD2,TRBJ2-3,TGTGCCAGCAGCTTAAGAAAAGGACTAGCTAGGGCAGATACGCAGTATTTT,CASSLRKGLARADTQYF
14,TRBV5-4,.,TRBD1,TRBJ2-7,TGTGCCAGCAGTGGGACAGTTAACTCCTACGAGCAGTACTTC,CASSGTVNSYEQYF
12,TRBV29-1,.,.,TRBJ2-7,TGCAGCGTTGACAGGGGCCAACGCGAGCAGTACTTC,CSVDRGQREQYF
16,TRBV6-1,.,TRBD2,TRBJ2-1,TGTGCCAGCAGTGAACTGGGACTAGCGGGAGGTGATGAGCAGTTCTTC,CASSELGLAGGDEQFF
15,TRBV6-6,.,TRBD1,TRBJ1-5,TGTGCCAGCAGTTTTGGCAGGGGGATTGGTCAGCCCCAGCATTTT,CASSFGRGIGQPQHF
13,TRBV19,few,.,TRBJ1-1,TGTGCCAGTAGTCAGGAGGGTCGGGCTGAAGCTTTCTTT,CASSQEGRAEAFF
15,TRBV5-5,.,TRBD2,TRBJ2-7,TGTGCCAGCAGCTTGGGCCTAGCGGGGTTCTACGAGCAGTACTTC,CASSLGLAGFYEQYF
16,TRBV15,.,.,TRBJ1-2,TGTGCCACCAGCAGAGATTCGGGGGTCGTGATGAGAGGCTACACCTTC,CATSRDSGVVMRGYTF
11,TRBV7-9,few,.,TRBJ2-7,TGTGCCAGCAGTTACTCCGACGAGCAGTACTTC,CASSYSDEQYF
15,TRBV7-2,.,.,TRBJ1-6,TGTGCCAGCAGCTTAGTACAGGGTTTAGATTCACCCCTCCACTTT,CASSLVQGLDSPLHF
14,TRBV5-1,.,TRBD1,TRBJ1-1,TGCGCCAGCAGCCCTGGGGGGACAGTCACTGAAGCTTTCTTT,CASSPGGTVTEAFF
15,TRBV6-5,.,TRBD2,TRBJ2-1,TGTGCCAGCAGTTACCTGGCTAGCGGGATAAATGAGCAGTTCTTC,CASSYLASGINEQFF
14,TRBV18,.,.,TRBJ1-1,TGTGCCAGCTCACCGAATACACAGACCACTGAAGCTTTCTTT,CASSPNTQTTEAFF
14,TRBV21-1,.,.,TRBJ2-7,TGTGCCAGCACCGAGGACTTGGGCCCCTACGAGCAGTACTTC,CASTEDLGPYEQYF
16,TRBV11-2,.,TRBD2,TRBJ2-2,TGTGCCAGCAGCTCGGGACTAGCGGGAGTCACCGGGGAGCTGTTTTTT,CASSSGLAGVTGELFF
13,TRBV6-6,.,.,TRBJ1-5,TGTGCCAGCAGTTACTCAGAGAATCAGCCCCAGCATTTT,CASSYSENQPQHF
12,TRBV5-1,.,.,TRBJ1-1,TGCGCCAGCAGCCTCCAGGACACTGAAGCTTTCTTT,CASSLQDTEAFF